This T cell receptor (beta chain) came from a study of CXCR3-negative and CXCR3-positive naive CD8 T cells. Findings and limits, study-wide: CXCR3-positive naive cells had more hydrophobic TRB CDR3s than CXCR3-negative naive cells. CXCR3-negative and CXCR3-positive naive cells shared comparable TRBV-TRBJ usage, but memory cells did not.

Regarding this clonotype: Its antigen is currently unknown.

Cells classed as naive CD8+ T cells were CD45RO-CCR7+CD27+CD95-. UMI-labeled 5' RACE yielded the TRB cDNA libraries. TCRdb reworked the 5' RACE reads into one entry per CDR3 protein, no DNA. The repertoire table contains tens of thousands of distinct CDR3 sequences. The CDR3 totals 14 residues. The germline gives CDR1 DFQATT, CDR2 SNEGSKA (reference sequence). This clonotype originated in a human donor in good health. Some clones in this sample may be carry-over from other donors' samples. This chain connects TRBV20-1 to TRBJ1-2; the TCRdb call, TRBD1, lacks DNA for checking. Material for sequencing was naive CXCR3+ CD8+ T cells from blood. Stated subset: CD45RO-CCR7+CD27+CD95- naive CD8+ T cells expressing CXCR3 (TNR3+). The CDR3 sequence: CSADETGVIYGYTF.